This T cell receptor beta chain is drawn from a study of blood T cells in healthy people across ages. Study conclusions and caveats: Whereas aged donors had fewer naive CD4+ cells, long-lived donors had more of them and higher diversity.

This clonotype has only a few counts. Its target is unknown. A second PCR of 7 to 11 cycles used a sample-barcoded 5' primer and a J-beta primer mix. MiXCR was run by TCRdb on the 5' RACE reads, yielding one entry per CDR3 protein. The table includes 1,100,000 or so distinct CDR3 sequences, 45% detected once. CDR3 length equals 12 residues. V shed 3 bases and J shed 5 bases, with 10 bases lying between them. Germline assignment: CDR1 DFQATT and CDR2 SNEGSKA (reference sequence). Per sample, a minimum of 6 million PBMCs were isolated. The chain is built from TRBV20-1 and TRBJ1-2, with a weak D call TRBD1 (5 bases). The sample comprised blood. The TCR was taken from a woman aged 55 to 70 in good health. Here the CDR3 reads CSARGQAYGYTF. The CDR3 DNA sequence: TGCAGTGCTAGGGGGCAAGCATATGGCTACACCTTC.